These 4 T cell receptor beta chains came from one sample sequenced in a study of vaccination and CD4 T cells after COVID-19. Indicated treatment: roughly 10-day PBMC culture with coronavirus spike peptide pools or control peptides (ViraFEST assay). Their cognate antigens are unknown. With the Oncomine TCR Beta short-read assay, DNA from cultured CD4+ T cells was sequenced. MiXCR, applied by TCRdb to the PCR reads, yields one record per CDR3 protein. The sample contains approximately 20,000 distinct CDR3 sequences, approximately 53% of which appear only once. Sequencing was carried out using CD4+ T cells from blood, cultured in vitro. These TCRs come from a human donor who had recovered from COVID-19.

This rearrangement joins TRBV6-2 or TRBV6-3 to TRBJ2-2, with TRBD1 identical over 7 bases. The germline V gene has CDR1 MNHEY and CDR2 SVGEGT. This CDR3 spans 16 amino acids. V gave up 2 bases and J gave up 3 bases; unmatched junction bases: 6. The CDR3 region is CASSYPRQGYTGELFF. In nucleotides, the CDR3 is TGTGCCAGCAGTTACCCACGACAGGGATACACCGGGGAGCTGTTTTTT.

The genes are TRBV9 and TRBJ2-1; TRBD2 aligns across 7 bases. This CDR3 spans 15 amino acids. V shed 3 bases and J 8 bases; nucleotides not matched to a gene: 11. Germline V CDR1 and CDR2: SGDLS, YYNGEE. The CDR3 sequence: CASSAVGGSVDEQFF. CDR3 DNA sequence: TGTGCCAGCAGCGCCGTGGGGGGGTCCGTCGATGAGCAGTTCTTC.

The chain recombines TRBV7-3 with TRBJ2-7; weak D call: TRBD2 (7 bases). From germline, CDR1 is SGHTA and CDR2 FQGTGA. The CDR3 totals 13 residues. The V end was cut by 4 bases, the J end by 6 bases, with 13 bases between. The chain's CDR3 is CASSSLRGAEQYF. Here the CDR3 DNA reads TGTGCCAGCAGCTCCCTCCGGGGGGCCGAGCAGTACTTC.

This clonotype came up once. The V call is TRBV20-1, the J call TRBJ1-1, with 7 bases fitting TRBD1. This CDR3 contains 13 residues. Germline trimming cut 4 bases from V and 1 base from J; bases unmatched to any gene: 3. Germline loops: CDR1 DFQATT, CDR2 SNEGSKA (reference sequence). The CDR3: CSAIGTANTEAFF. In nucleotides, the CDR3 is TGCAGTGCTATAGGGACAGCGAACACTGAAGCTTTCTTT.